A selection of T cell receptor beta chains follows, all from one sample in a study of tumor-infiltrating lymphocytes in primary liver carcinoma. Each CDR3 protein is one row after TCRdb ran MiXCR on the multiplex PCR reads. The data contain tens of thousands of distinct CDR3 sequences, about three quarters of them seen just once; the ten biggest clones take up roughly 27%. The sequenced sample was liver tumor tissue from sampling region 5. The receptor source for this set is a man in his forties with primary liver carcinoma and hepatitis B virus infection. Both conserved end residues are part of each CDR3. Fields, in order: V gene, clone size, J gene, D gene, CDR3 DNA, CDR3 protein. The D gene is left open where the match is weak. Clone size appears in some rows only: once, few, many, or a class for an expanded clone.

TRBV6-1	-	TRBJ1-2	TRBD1	TGTGCCAGCAGCATGACAGGGGCTATTGACTATGGCTACACCTTC	CASSMTGAIDYGYTF
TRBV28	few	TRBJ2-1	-	TGTGCCAGCGGCCCTGAAGGTAGCGGACGATACAATGAGCAGTTCTTC	CASGPEGSGRYNEQFF
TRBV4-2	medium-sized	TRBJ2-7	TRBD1	TGTGCCAGCAGCCAAGGCCTACCGGGACAGGGGGCGGGGGAGCAGTACTTC	CASSQGLPGQGAGEQYF
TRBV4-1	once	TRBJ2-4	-	TGCGCCAGCAGCCAAGGGCCCCCTCAAAACAAAGGGGCCAAAAACATTCAGTACTTC	CASSQGPPQNKGAKNIQYF
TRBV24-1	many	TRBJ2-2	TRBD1	TGTGCCACCAGTGATTTGGGAAGGGGGCGGAAGGACACCGGGGAGCTGTTTTTT	CATSDLGRGRKDTGELFF
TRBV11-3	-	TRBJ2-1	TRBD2	TGTGCCAGCAGTTTAAGGGGACCGGGACTAGTGGGATCAAATGTGCAGTTCTTC	CASSLRGPGLVGSNVQFF
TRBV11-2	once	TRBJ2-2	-	TGTGCCAGCAGCATAGGCGCAGCGAACACCGAGGAGCTGTTTTTT	CASSIGAANTEELFF
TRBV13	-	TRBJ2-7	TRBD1	TGTGCCAGCAGCCCCCGGGACAGGGACTACGAGCAATACTTC	CASSPRDRDYEQYF
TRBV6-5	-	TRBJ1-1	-	TGTGTCAGCAGCCCCGGAGACGGCATCAGAAACACTGAAGCTTTCTTT	CVSSPGDGIRNTEAFF
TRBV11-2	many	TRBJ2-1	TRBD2	TGTGCCAGCAGCTTAGATAGGGGCGGGAGGTTCTACAATGAGCAGTTCTTC	CASSLDRGGRFYNEQFF
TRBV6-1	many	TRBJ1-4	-	TGTGCCAGCAGTGGGGAAGGGGCGAATGAAAAACTGTTTTTT	CASSGEGANEKLFF
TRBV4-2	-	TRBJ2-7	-	TGTGCCAGTAGCCAGTTTTTCCATTACGAGCAGTACTTC	CASSQFFHYEQYF
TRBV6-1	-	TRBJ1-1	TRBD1	TGTGCCAGCAACGATATGACAGGGGTCCCTGAAGCTTTCTTT	CASNDMTGVPEAFF
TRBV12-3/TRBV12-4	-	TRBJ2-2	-	TGTGTCAGTAGCTACAGGAACACCGGGGAGCTGTTTTTT	CVSSYRNTGELFF
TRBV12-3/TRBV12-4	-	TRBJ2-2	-	TGTGCCAGCAGTTTTCAGTACAGTGGGGAGCTGTTTTTT	CASSFQYSGELFF
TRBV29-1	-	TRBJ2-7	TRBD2	TGCAGCGGTCGACTAGCGGGAGGTTCTCGCTACGAGCAGTGTTTC	CSGRLAGGSRYEQCF
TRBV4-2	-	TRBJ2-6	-	TGTGCCAGCAGCCAAGAGTGGGCGACAGCCATCTCCGGGGCCAACATCCTGACTTTC	CASSQEWATAISGANILTF
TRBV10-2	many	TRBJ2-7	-	TGCGCCAGCAGTGAGTCTTCCTCGCTGACTAGCGAGCAGTACTTC	CASSESSSLTSEQYF
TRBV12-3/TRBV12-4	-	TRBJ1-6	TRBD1	TGTGCCAGCAGTGAGACGGGACAGGGGATACCCCTCCACTTC	CASSETGQGIPLHF
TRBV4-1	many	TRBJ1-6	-	TGCGCCAGCAGCCAACAGGGGAGCGCTTTGAATTCACCCCTCCACTTT	CASSQQGSALNSPLHF
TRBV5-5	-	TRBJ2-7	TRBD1	TGTGCCAGCAGCTTTGATCCAGGGGGAGAGCACTACTTC	CASSFDPGGEHYF
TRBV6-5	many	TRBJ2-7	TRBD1	TGTGCCAGCAGTACCATAAGACAGGGCATCTACGAGCAGTACTTC	CASSTIRQGIYEQYF
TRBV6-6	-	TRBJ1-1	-	TGTGTCAGCAGACGACGGGAGAACACTGAAACTTTCTTT	CVSRRRENTETFF
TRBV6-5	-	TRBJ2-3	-	TGTACCAGCAGTACGACTAGGGCAGATACGCAGTATTTT	CTSSTTRADTQYF
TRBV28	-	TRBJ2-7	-	TGTGTCAGCAGTTTTCAACCAGGGAGCTACGAGCAGTACTTC	CVSSFQPGSYEQYF
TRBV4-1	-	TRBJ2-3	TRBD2	TGCGCCAGCAGTCACCTCGGGGGGGGGCAGCCCCAGTATTTT	CASSHLGGGQPQYF
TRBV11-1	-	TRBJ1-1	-	TGTGCCAGTAGCTCGACCTTGAACACTGAAGCTTCATTT	CASSSTLNTEASF
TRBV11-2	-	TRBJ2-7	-	TGTGCCAGCAGCCAATATTCAGGAGGGGGCTATGAGCACTACTTC	CASSQYSGGGYEHYF
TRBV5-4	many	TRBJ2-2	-	TGTGCCAGCAGCACCTATAGCGCCGGGGAGCTGTTTTTT	CASSTYSAGELFF
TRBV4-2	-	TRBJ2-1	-	TGTGCCTGCAGCCCGCGGACTGGGGGGAACAATGAGCAGTTCTTC	CACSPRTGGNNEQFF
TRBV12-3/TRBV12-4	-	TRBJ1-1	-	TGTGCCAGCAGCTCTTCCGATGCGAACACTGAAGCTTCCTTT	CASSSSDANTEASF
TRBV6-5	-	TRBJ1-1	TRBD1	TGTGCCAGCAGTTACTCGAGGACAGGGGGCGCGATTGGGACTGAGGCTTTCTTT	CASSYSRTGGAIGTEAFF
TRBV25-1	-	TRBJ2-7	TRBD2	TGTGCCAGCAGTGCTAACTCCGCCGCGGGACTAGCGGGGTCGGGTTACGAGCAGTACTTC	CASSANSAAGLAGSGYEQYF
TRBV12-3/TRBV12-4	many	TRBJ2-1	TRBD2	TGTGCCAGCAGTTTAAAGGCTAGCGGGAGCTCCTACAATGAGCAGTTCTTC	CASSLKASGSSYNEQFF
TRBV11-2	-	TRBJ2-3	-	TGTGCCAGCAGTTTAGAGGGAATATCGTGGACAGATACGCAGTATTTT	CASSLEGISWTDTQYF
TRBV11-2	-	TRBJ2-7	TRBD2	TGTGCCAGCAGCTTATCCATTGGAGTAGCGGGAGGGGGGTACGAGGAGTACTTC	CASSLSIGVAGGGYEEYF
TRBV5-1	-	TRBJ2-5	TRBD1	TGCGTCAGCACCTTGGGACAGGCTAAAGAGACCCAGTACTTC	CVSTLGQAKETQYF
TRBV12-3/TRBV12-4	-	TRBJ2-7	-	TGTGCCAGCAGTTTCACGCAGGCTAACGGGGGCGAGCAGTACTTC	CASSFTQANGGEQYF
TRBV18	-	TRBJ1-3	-	TGTGCCAGCTCAACCTACAGGACCCGCTCTGGAAACACCATATATTTT	CASSTYRTRSGNTIYF
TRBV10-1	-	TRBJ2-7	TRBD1	TGCACCAGCAGTGACCCGGGACAGGGGACCTACGAGCAGTACTTC	CTSSDPGQGTYEQYF
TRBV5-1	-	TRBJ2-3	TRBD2	TGCGCTAGCAGCTTAGCGGGAGGGCGCACAGATACGCGGTATTTT	CASSLAGGRTDTRYF
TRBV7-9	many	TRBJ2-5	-	TGTGCCAGCAGCGCTACCGAGACCCAGTACTTC	CASSATETQYF
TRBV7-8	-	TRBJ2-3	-	TGTGCCAACAGCTTAGTTGGTGGCTATAGCACAGATACGCAGTATTTT	CANSLVGGYSTDTQYF
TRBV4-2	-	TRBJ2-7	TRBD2	TGTGCCGCTACTGGACTAGAGGGAGTCTATATGTCCTACGAGCAGTACTTC	CAATGLEGVYMSYEQYF
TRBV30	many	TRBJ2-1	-	TGTGCCTGGAACGTTGTACGAGGGGGTGAGCAGTTCTTC	CAWNVVRGGEQFF
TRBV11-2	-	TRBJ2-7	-	TGTACCAGCAGCTTAGAGGGTGGAGCTTCTGCATACGAGCAGTACTTC	CTSSLEGGASAYEQYF
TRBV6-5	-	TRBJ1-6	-	TGTGCCAGGAGTTACCGGGACCGAAATTCACCCCTCGACTTT	CARSYRDRNSPLDF
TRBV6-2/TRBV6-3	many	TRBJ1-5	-	TGTGCCAGCAGTTACCGCTCAGGGGGCAATCAGCCCCAGCATTTT	CASSYRSGGNQPQHF
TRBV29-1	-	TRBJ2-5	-	TGCAGCGTTGAATCCGGGAGCGACCGAGAGACCCAGTACTTC	CSVESGSDRETQYF
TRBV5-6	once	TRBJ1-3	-	TGTACCAGCAGCTTGGAAGGGGTGGGCAACACCATATATTTT	CTSSLEGVGNTIYF